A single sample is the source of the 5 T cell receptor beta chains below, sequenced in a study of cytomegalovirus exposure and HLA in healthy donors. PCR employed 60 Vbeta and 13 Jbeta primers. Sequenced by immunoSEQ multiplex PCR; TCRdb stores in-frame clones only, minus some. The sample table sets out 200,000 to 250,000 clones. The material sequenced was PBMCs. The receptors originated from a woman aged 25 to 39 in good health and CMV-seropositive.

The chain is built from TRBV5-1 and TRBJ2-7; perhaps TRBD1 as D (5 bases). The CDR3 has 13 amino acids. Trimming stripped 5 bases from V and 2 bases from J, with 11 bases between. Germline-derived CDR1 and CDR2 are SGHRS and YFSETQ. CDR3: CASRGRTTYEQYF. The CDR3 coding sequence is TGCGCCAGCAGAGGCAGGACAACCTACGAGCAGTACTTC. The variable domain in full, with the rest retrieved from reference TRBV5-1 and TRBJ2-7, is KAGVTQTPRYLIKTRGQQVTLSCSPISGHRSVSWYQQTPGQGLQFLFEYFSETQRNKGNFPGRFSGRQFSNSRSEMNVSTLELGDSALYLCASRGRTTYEQYFGPGTRLTVT.

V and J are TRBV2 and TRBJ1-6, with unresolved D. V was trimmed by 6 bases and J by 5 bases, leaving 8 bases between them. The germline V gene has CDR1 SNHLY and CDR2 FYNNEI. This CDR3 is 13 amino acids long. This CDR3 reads CASRRENNSPLHF. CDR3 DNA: TGTGCCAGCAGAAGGGAGAATAATTCACCCCTCCACTTT. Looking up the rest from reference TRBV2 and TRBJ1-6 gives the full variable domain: EPEVTQTPSHQVTQMGQEVILRCVPISNHLYFYWYRQILGQKVEFLVSFYNNEISEKSEIFDDQFSVERPDGSNFTLKIRSTKLEDSAMYFCASRRENNSPLHFGNGTRLTVT.

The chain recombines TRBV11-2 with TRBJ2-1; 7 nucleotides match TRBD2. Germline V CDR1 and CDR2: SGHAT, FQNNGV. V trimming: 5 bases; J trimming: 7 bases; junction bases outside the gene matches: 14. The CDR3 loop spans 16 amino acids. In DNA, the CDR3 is TGTGCCAGCAGCCCCCGGCGGCAGGGAGGGAGAAATGAGCAGTTCTTC. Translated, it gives CASSPRRQGGRNEQFF.

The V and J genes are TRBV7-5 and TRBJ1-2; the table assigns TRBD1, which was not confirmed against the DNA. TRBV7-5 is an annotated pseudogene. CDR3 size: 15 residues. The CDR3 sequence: CVRSSGLRGNYGYTF. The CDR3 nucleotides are TGTGTCAGAAGCTCCGGGCTCAGGGGAAACTATGGCTACACCTTC.

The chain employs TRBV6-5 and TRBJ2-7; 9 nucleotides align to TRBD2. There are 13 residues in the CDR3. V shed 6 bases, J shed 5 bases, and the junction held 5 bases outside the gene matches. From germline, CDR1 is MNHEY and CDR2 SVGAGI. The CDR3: CASSTGTSHEQYF. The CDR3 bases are TGTGCCAGCAGCACCGGGACTAGCCACGAGCAGTACTTC.